These 17 T cell receptor beta chains originate from one sample sequenced in a study of prognosis after radiotherapy for stage I lung cancer. Starting from genomic DNA, TCR beta CDR3 was amplified through two-round multiplex PCR. Primers were specific to each TRBV and TRBJ gene in first-round PCR. TCRdb analysed the multiplex PCR reads with MiXCR anew, one entry per CDR3 protein. The data hold about 22,000 distinct CDR3 sequences, with roughly 40% observed a single time. This material consisted of PBMCs, taken before or after stereotactic body radiation therapy (not recorded which). These receptors were obtained from a donor over 45 with non-small cell lung cancer.

There are many counts of this clonotype. The chain links TRBV29-1 to TRBJ1-2; 7 bases map to TRBD1. J lost 12 bases, V lost 4 bases, and 14 bases had no gene match. CDR1 and CDR2 (germline): SQVTM, ANQGSEA. The CDR3 runs to 13 residues. CDR3 loop: CSVGGAGTASDTF. The CDR3 region has the DNA TGCAGCGTTGGGGGGGCCGGGACAGCGTCTGACACCTTC.

The chain couples TRBV5-4 to TRBJ2-7; D not resolved. Between the trimmed V and J ends, which lost 5 bases and 7 bases, there was a span of 16 bases. From germline, CDR1 is SGHNT and CDR2 YYREEE (reference sequence). The CDR3 consists of 13 residues. The CDR3 loop reads CASSSHRVGEQYF. The CDR3 DNA reads TGTGCCAGCAGTTCCCATCGGGTGGGGGAGCAGTACTTC.

There are many counts of this clonotype. The chain employs TRBV11-3 and TRBJ2-7, with D tentatively TRBD2 (6 bases). This CDR3 has 13 amino acids. The V end lost 2 bases, the J end lost 3 bases, and 8 bases lay between the germline ends. Germline lookup yields CDR1 SGHNT and CDR2 YENEEA. The CDR3 DNA is TGTGCCAGCAGCTTAAACGGGAGCTACGAGCAGTACTTC. Translation: CASSLNGSYEQYF.

The chain recombines TRBV6-1 with TRBJ2-7; either TRBD1 or TRBD2 may fit D (5 bases each). Trimming took off 6 bases at V and 3 bases at J, with 15 bases between the two ends. The CDR3 contains 14 residues. CDR1 is MNHNS and CDR2 is SASEGT in the germline V gene. CDR3 bases: TGTGCCAGCAGCCCATCTGGGGGATTCTACGAGCAGTACTTC. This gives the protein CASSPSGGFYEQYF.

V gene TRBV24-1 combines with J gene TRBJ2-2; a weak D match, TRBD2 (5 bases). CDR1 and CDR2 (germline): KGHDR, SFDVKD. The CDR3 extends over 16 amino acids. V was clipped by 8 bases and J by 8 bases, with 23 bases between them. In DNA form, the CDR3 reads TGTGCCACCATCCGATTTGCTGAGGGCGGCACTGGGGAGCTGTTTTTT. Protein product: CATIRFAEGGTGELFF.

This clonotype was counted ten times or more. The V and J genes are TRBV5-5 and TRBJ2-1, with 10 bases matching TRBD2. CDR3 length equals 13 residues. The germline CDR1 and CDR2 sequences are SGHKS and YYEKEE (reference sequence). Germline trimming cut 4 bases from V and 15 bases from J; bases unmatched to any gene: 10. CDR3 sequence (DNA): TGTGCCAGCAGCCTGGAGCCTAGCGGGAGAAGGTTCTTC. Translating gives CASSLEPSGRRFF. The whole variable domain, filled in from reference TRBV5-5 and TRBJ2-1, reads DAGVTQSPTHLIKTRGQQVTLRCSPISGHKSVSWYQQVLGQGPQFIFQYYEKEERGRGNFPDRFSARQFPNYSSELNVNALLLGDSALYLCASSLEPSGRRFFGPGTRLTVL.

As for this clonotype: This likely stems from a read error, as it lies one base from a far larger clone. This rearrangement joins TRBV6-9 to TRBJ2-1; possible D gene TRBD1, 5 bases. The CDR3 has 17 amino acids. Germline assignment: CDR1 MNHGY and CDR2 SVAAGI. Trimming took off 0 bases at V and 2 bases at J, with 14 bases between the two ends. The DNA of the CDR3 is TGTGCCAGCAGTTATTCTTTTCAGGGCCTGGCCTACAATGAGCAGTTCTTC. Translated, it gives CASSYSFQGLAYNEQFF.

The chain joins TRBV11-2 to TRBJ1-4, with D possibly being TRBD1 (6 bases). V lost 1 base and J 7 bases, leaving 13 bases between the germline ends. The CDR3 runs to 15 residues. Per germline, CDR1 SGHAT and CDR2 FQNNGV. CDR3 nucleotide sequence: TGTGCCAGCAGCTTAGGGTATGGGGGCGGTGAAAAACTGTTTTTT. This codes for CASSLGYGGGEKLFF.

This clonotype occurred many times. This chain joins TRBV6-1 and TRBJ2-2, with D perhaps given as TRBD1 or TRBD2 (5 bases each). Looked up from germline, CDR1 is MNHNS and CDR2 is SASEGT. This CDR3 comprises 14 residues. V was clipped by 3 bases and J by 3 bases, with 8 bases between them. CDR3 nucleotides: TGTGCCAGCAGTGACGGGACGGACACCGGGGAGCTGTTTTTT. It yields the protein CASSDGTDTGELFF.

This clonotype was seen once. A read error may explain this, as a much larger clone is one base away. V and J are TRBV6-1 and TRBJ2-5; no clear D. Germline CDR1 and CDR2: MNHNS and SASEGT. The CDR3 consists of 14 residues. V lost 7 bases to trimming and J lost 7 bases, with 19 bases between them. The CDR3 sequence: CASTPDSDLRTQYF. DNA for the CDR3: TGTGCCAGCACCCCAGACTCGGACCTCCGGACCCAGTACTTC.

Turning to this clonotype: A read error is likely here: a far larger clone is one base away. This chain uses TRBV7-9 with TRBJ2-2; 10 bases agree with TRBD1. From germline, CDR1 is SEHNR and CDR2 FQNEAQ (reference sequence). CDR3 length equals 16 residues. The CDR3 loop reads CASSPIDRGQVVELFF. CDR3 nucleotides: TGCGCCAGCAGCCCAATCGACAGGGGGCAGGTCGTGGAGCTGTTTTTT.

V and J are TRBV6-1 and TRBJ2-1; TRBD2 is a possible D gene (6 bases). V lost 5 bases and J 11 bases, leaving 10 bases between the germline ends. CDR3 length: 11 residues. Germline V gives CDR1 MNHNS, CDR2 SASEGT. The CDR3 region has the DNA TGTGCCAGCAGTCTCGGGACTCAGCAGTTCTTC. Residues: CASSLGTQQFF.

On this clonotype: Since a far larger clone is one base different, this is likely a read error. The J gene is TRBJ2-1, the V gene TRBV6-2 or TRBV6-3; D is perhaps TRBD1 or TRBD2 (6 bases each). CDR1 and CDR2 (germline): MNHEY, SVGEGT. The germline V and J ends were trimmed by 6 bases and 10 bases, with 25 bases remaining between them. The CDR3 sequence is 16 residues long. The CDR3 loop is CASSPEGRGLSYEQFF. CDR3 nucleotides: TGTGCCAGCAGCCCCGAGGGCAGGGGACTCTCCTACGAGCAGTTCTTC.

This clonotype was detected many times. The chain is built from TRBV6-5 and TRBJ2-1; D gene uncertain. CDR1 is MNHEY, CDR2 SVGAGI, per germline. Trimming left V 0 bases short and J 9 bases short, with 9 bases between. The CDR3 spans 13 residues. The CDR3 loop reads CASSYSISREQFF. In nucleotides, the CDR3 is TGTGCCAGCAGTTACTCGATCAGCCGTGAGCAGTTCTTC.

The rearrangement links TRBV12-3 or TRBV12-4 to TRBJ2-7; 8 bases match TRBD2. Trimming took 3 bases from V and 3 from J; bases not matched to a gene: 4. The CDR3 is made up of 14 amino acids. DNA for the CDR3: TGTGCCAGCAGTTTGGGTAGCGGGAACTACGAGCAGTACTTC. Protein product: CASSLGSGNYEQYF.

This clonotype has a count of ten or more. This chain links TRBV20-1 with TRBJ2-7; D may be TRBD1 (5 bases). The CDR3 has 17 residues. The germline V and J ends were trimmed by 3 bases and 2 bases, with 23 bases remaining between them. CDR1 and CDR2 from the germline V gene are DFQATT and SNEGSKA (reference sequence). CDR3 residues: CSASGDFRRGQAYEQYF. The DNA for the CDR3 is TGCAGTGCTAGTGGGGATTTTCGAAGGGGTCAAGCCTACGAGCAGTACTTC.

This clonotype was observed many times. V and J are TRBV5-4 and TRBJ1-1, with D perhaps TRBD1 (6 bases). The CDR3 spans 15 residues. With 4 bases removed from V and 0 bases from J, the gap between germline ends came to 13 bases. Per the germline V gene, CDR1 is SGHNT and CDR2 is YYREEE (reference sequence). In DNA form, the CDR3 reads TGTGCCAGCAGCGCCACAGGGACACTGAACACTGAAGCTTTCTTT. It is translated as CASSATGTLNTEAFF.